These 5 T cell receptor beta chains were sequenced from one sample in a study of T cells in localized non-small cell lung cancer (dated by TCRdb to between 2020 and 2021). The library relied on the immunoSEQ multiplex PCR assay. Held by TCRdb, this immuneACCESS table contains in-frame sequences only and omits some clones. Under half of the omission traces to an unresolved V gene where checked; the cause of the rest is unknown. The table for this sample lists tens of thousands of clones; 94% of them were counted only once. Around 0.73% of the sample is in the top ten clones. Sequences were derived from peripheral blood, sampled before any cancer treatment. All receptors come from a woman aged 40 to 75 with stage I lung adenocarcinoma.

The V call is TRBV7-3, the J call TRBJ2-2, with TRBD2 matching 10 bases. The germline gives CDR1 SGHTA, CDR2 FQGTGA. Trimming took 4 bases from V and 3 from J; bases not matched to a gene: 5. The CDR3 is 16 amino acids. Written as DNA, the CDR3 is TGTGCCAGCAGCTCATCCGGACTAGCGGACACCGGGGAGCTGTTTTTT. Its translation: CASSSSGLADTGELFF.

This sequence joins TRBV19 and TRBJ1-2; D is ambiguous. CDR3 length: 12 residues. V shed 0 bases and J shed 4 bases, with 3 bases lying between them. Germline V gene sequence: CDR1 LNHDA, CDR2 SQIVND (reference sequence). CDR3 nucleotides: TGTGCCAGTAGTATAGACCCCTATGGCTACACCTTC. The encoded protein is CASSIDPYGYTF.

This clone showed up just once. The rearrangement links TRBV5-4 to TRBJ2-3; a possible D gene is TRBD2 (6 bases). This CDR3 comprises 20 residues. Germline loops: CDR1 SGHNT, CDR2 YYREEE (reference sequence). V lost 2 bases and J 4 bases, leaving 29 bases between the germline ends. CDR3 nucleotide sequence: TGTGCCAGCAGCTTCGTAGCGACTAGAACCTTTACCGGGAGCTCAGATACGCAGTATTTT. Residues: CASSFVATRTFTGSSDTQYF.

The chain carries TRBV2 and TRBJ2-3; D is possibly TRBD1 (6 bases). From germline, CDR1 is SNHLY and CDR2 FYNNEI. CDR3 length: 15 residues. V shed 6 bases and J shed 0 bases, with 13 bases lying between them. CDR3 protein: CASRETGLSTDTQYF. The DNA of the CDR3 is TGTGCCAGCAGGGAGACAGGCCTTAGCACAGATACGCAGTATTTT. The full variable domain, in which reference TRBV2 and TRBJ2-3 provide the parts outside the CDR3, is EPEVTQTPSHQVTQMGQEVILRCVPISNHLYFYWYRQILGQKVEFLVSFYNNEISEKSEIFDDQFSVERPDGSNFTLKIRSTKLEDSAMYFCASRETGLSTDTQYFGPGTRLTVL.

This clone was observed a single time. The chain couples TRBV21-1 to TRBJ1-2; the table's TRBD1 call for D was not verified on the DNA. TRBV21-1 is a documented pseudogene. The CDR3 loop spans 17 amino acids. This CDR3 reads CASNNRGQCEGTNGYTF. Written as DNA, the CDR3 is TGTGCCAGCAACAACAGGGGGCAATGCGAGGGAACGAATGGCTACACCTTC.